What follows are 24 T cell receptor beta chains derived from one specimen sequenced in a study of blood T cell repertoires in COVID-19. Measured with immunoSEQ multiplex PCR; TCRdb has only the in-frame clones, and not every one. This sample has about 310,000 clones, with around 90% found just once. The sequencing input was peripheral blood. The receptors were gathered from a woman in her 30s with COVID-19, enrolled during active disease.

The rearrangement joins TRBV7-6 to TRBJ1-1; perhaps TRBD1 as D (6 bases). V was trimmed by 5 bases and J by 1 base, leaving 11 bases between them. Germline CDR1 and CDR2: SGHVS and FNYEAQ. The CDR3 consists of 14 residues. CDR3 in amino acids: CASSPRTANTEAFF. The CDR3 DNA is TGTGCCAGCAGCCCAAGGACAGCGAACACTGAAGCTTTCTTT.

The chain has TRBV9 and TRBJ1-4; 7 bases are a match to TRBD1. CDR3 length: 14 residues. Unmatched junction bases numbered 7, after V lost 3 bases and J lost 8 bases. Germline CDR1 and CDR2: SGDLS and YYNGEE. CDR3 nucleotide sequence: TGTGCCAGCAGCGGACAGGACAGGACAGAAAAACTGTTTTTT. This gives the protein CASSGQDRTEKLFF.

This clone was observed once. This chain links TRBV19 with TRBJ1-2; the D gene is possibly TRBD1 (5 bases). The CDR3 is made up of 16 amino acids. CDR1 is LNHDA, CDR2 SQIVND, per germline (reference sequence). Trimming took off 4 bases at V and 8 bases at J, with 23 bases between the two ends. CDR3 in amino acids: CASSRGLLGIPGGYTF. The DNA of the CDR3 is TGTGCCAGTAGTAGGGGACTACTCGGGATCCCGGGAGGCTACACCTTC.

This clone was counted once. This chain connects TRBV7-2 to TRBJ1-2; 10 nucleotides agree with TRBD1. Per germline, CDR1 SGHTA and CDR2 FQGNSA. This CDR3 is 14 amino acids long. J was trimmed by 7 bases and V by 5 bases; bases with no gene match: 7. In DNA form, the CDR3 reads TGTGCCAGCAGCACCGGGACAGGGGTCAGTGGCTACACCTTC. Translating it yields CASSTGTGVSGYTF.

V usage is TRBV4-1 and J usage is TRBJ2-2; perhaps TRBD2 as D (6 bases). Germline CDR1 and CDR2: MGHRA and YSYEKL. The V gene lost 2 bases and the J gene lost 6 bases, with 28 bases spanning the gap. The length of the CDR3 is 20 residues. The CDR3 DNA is TGCGCCAGCAGCCAACTTCTACCCCCGCCGGGCGGGGAAGGTCCCGGGGAGCTGTTTTTT. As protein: CASSQLLPPPGGEGPGELFF.

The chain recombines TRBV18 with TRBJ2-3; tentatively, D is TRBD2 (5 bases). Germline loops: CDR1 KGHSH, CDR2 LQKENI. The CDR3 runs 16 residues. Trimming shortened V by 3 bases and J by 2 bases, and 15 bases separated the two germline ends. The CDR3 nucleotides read TGTGCCAGCTCACCCCGTCTTGACGGGAACACAGATACGCAGTATTTT. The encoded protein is CASSPRLDGNTDTQYF.

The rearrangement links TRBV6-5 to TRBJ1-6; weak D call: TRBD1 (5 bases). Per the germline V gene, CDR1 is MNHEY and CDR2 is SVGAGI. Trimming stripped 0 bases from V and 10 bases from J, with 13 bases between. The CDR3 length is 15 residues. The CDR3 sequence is CASSYSSGESSPLHF. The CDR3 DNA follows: TGTGCCAGCAGTTACTCCTCGGGGGAATCATCACCCCTCCACTTT.

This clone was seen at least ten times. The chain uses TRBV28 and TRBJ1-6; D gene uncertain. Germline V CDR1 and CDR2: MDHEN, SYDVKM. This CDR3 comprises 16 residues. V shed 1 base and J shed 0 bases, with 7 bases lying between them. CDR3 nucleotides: TGTGCCAGCAGTTTATTACAGAGCTCCTATAATTCACCCCTCCACTTT. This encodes CASSLLQSSYNSPLHF.

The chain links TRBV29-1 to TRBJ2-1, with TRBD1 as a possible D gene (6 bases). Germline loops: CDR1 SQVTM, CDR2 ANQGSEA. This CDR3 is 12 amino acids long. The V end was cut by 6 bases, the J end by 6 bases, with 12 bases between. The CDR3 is CSVRTGPNEQFF. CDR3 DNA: TGCAGCGTCCGTACAGGGCCCAATGAGCAGTTCTTC.

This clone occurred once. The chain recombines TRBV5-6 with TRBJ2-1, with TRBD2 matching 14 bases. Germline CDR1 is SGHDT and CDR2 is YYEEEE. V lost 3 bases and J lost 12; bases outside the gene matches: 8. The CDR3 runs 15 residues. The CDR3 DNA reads TGTGCCAGCAGCTACGCGGGGACTAGCGGGAGCGGGCAGTTCTTC. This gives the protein CASSYAGTSGSGQFF.

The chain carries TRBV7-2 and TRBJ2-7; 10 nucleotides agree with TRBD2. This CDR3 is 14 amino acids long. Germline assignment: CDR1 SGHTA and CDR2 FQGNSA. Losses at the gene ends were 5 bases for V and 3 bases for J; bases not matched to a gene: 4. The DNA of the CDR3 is TGTGCCAGCAGCCTACTAGCGGGGCTCTACGAGCAGTACTTC. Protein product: CASSLLAGLYEQYF. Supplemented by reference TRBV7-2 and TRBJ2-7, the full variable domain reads GAGVSQSPSNKVTEKGKDVELRCDPISGHTALYWYRQSLGQGLEFLIYFQGNSAPDKSGLPSDRFSAERTGGSVSTLTIQRTQQEDSAVYLCASSLLAGLYEQYFGPGTRLTVT.

CDR3 sequence (DNA): TGTGCCACCAGTGATAGAGGTCACACAGGATCCTACGAGCAGTACTTC. It is translated as CATSDRGHTGSYEQYF. V usage is TRBV24-1 and J usage is TRBJ2-7, with D perhaps TRBD1 (5 bases). V was clipped by 3 bases and J by 1 base, with 15 bases between them. The length of the CDR3 is 16 residues. The germline gives CDR1 KGHDR, CDR2 SFDVKD.

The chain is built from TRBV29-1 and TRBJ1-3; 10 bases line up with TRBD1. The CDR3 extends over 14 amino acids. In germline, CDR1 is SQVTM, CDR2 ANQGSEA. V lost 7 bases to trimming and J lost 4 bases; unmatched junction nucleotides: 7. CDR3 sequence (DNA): TGCAGCGGCCTGACAGGGGGCGTAGGAAACACCATATATTTT. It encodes CSGLTGGVGNTIYF.

CDR3 in amino acids: CASGSQELFF. In nucleotides, the CDR3 is TGTGCCAGCGGGAGTCAGGAGCTGTTTTTT. J is TRBJ2-2 and V is TRBV11-2; D possibly corresponds to TRBD2 (5 bases). CDR1 is SGHAT, CDR2 FQNNGV, per germline. Trimming cost V 8 bases and J 10 bases, with 8 bases left between them. The CDR3 is 10 amino acids.

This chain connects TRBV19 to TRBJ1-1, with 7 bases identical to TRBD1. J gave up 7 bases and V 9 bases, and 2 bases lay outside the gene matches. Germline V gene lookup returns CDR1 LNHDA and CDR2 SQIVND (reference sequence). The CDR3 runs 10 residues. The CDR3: CASYRGEAFF. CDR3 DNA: TGTGCCAGCTACAGGGGTGAAGCTTTCTTT.

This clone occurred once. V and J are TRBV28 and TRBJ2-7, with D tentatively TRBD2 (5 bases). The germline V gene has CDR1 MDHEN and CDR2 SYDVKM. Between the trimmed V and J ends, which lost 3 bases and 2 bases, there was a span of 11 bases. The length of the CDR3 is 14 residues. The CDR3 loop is CASSFDRRAYEQYF. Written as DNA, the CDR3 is TGTGCCAGCAGTTTTGATCGGCGGGCCTACGAGCAGTACTTC.

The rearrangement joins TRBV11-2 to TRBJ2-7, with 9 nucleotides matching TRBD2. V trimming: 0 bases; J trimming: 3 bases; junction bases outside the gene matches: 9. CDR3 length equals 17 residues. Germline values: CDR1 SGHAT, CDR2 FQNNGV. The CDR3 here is CASSLDSGSGGLYEQYF. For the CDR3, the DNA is TGTGCCAGCAGCTTAGATAGTGGTAGCGGGGGACTCTACGAGCAGTACTTC.

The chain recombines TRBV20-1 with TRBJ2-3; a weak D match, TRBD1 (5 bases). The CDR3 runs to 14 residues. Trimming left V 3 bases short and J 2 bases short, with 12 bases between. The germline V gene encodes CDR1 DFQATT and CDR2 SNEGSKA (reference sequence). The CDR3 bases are TGCAGTGCTAGTCTAGGGGATAACACAGATACGCAGTATTTT. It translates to CSASLGDNTDTQYF.

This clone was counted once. The CDR3 DNA reads as TGTGCCAGCAGTGGGGACAGGAGGGGCTATGGCTACACCTTC. Protein: CASSGDRRGYGYTF. The chain recombines TRBV25-1 with TRBJ1-2; 8 nucleotides match TRBD1. The CDR3 length is 14 residues. CDR1 and CDR2 from the germline V gene are MGHDK and SYGVNS. The V and J ends lost 4 bases and 4 bases, in that order; junction bases with no gene match: 5.

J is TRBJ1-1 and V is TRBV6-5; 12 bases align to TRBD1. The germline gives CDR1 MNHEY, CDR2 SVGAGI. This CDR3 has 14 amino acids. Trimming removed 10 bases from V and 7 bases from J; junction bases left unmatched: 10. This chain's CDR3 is CATIPGQGAREAFF. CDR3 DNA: TGTGCCACCATTCCGGGACAGGGGGCTCGTGAAGCTTTCTTT.

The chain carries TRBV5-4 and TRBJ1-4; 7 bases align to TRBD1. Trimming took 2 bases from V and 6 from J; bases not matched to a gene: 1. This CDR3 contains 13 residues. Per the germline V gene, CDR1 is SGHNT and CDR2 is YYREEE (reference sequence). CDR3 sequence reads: CASSFGQDEKLFF. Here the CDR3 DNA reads TGTGCCAGCAGCTTCGGACAGGATGAAAAACTGTTTTTT.

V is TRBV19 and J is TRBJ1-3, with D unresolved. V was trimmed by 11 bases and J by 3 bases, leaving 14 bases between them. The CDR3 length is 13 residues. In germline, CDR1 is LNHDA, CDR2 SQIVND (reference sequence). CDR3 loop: CASRAGGGNTIYF. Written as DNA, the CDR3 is TGTGCCTCACGGGCAGGAGGTGGAAACACCATATATTTT. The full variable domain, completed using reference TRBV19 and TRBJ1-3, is DGGITQSPKYLFRKEGQNVTLSCEQNLNHDAMYWYRQDPGQGLRLIYYSQIVNDFQKGDIAEGYSVSREKKESFPLTVTSAQKNPTAFYLCASRAGGGNTIYFGEGSWLTVV.

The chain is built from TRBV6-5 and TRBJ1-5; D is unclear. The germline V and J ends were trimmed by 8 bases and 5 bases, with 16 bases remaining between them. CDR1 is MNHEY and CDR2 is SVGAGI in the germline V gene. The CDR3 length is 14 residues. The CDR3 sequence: CASWPYLVHQPQHF. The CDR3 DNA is TGTGCCAGCTGGCCCTATCTAGTTCATCAGCCCCAGCATTTT.

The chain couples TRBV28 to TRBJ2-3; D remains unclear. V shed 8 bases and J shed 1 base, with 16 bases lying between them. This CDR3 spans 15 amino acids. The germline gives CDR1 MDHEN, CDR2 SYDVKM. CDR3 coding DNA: TGTGCCAGCCGGGTCGCCCATTTACGCACAGATACGCAGTATTTT. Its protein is CASRVAHLRTDTQYF.